The T cell receptor (beta chain) described here comes from a study of blood T cell repertoires in COVID-19. Study-wide background: Spain, Italy and the United States supplied samples that represented acute and convalescent COVID-19. Sources were T cells, B-cell-depleted T cells, or PBMCs; the material itself was cDNA or gDNA.

Original handling: Cell counts per sample came from amplifying reference gene primers. The assay was immunoSEQ multiplex PCR, and TCRdb's table has in-frame clones only and misses some. That table gives V, J and clone size, and the DNA gave D and trimming. The data contain some 99,000 clones, about 80% of them singletons. The CDR3 loop spans 13 amino acids. CDR1 SGHRS and CDR2 YFSETQ come from the germline V gene. Deletions cut 4 bases from V and 6 bases from J, with 13 bases between. The sequence came from a woman in her forties or fifties with acute or convalescent COVID-19. The V and J genes are TRBV5-1 and TRBJ1-1, with a tentative D call TRBD1 (6 bases). The sequenced material came from peripheral blood. The CDR3 coding sequence is TGCGCCAGCAGCGGGAGGGGGAAGGCTGAAGCTTTCTTT. It codes for CASSGRGKAEAFF.